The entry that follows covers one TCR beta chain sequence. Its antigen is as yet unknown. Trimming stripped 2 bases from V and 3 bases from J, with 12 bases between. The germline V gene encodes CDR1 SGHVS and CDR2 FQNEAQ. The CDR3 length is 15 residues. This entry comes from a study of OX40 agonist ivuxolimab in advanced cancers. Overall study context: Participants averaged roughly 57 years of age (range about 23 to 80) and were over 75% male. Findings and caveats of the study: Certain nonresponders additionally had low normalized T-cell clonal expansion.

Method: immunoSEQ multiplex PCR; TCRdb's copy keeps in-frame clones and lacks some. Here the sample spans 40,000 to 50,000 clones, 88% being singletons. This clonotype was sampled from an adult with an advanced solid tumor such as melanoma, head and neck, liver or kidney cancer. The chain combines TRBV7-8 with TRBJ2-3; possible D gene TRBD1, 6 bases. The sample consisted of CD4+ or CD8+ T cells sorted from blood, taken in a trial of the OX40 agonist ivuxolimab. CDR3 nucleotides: TGTGCCAGCAGCTTACGACAGGTGTCGACAGATACGCAGTATTTT. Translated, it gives CASSLRQVSTDTQYF.